A selection of T cell receptor beta chains follows, all from one sample in a study of siplizumab effects on memory and regulatory T cells. Produced via immunoSEQ multiplex PCR; TCRdb's table is partial and in-frame only. Here the sample spans about 120,000 clones, roughly 94% being singletons. Input material: non-Treg CD4+ T cells sorted from blood. The receptor set was obtained from a human donor in good health. CDR3s include the opening cysteine and the closing phenylalanine or tryptophan. The D gene is left open where the match is weak. Only some rows state a clone size, as once, few, many or a class for expanded clones.

j_call	v_call	d_call	clone_size	cdr3_aa	cdr3_nt
TRBJ2-2	TRBV5-1	TRBD2	-	CASSLAFRGGDTGELFF	TGCGCCAGCAGCTTGGCCTTCCGGGGAGGGGACACCGGGGAGCTGTTTTTT
TRBJ2-5	TRBV2	-	-	CASSLGLIQETQYF	TGTGCCAGCAGCCTGGGATTGATCCAAGAGACCCAGTACTTC
TRBJ2-1	TRBV11-2	TRBD2	-	CASSLDGVSGRSSYNEQFF	TGTGCCAGCAGCTTAGACGGGGTCAGCGGGAGGAGCTCCTACAATGAGCAGTTCTTC
TRBJ2-1	TRBV5-1	TRBD1	-	CASSLGQGTYNEQFF	TGCGCCAGCAGCTTGGGACAGGGAACCTACAATGAGCAGTTCTTC
TRBJ2-3	TRBV2	TRBD1	-	CASSEQGGTDTQYF	TGTGCCAGCAGTGAGCAGGGGGGCACAGATACGCAGTATTTT
TRBJ2-7	TRBV11-3	-	-	CASSGISGEQYF	TGTGCCAGCAGCGGGATTAGCGGCGAGCAGTACTTC
TRBJ2-1	TRBV5-6	TRBD2	-	CASSRGGPNEQFF	TGTGCCAGCAGCCGGGGGGGCCCCAATGAGCAGTTCTTC
TRBJ2-3	TRBV7-9	-	once	CASRPHYRVGTDTQYF	TGTGCCAGCAGACCGCATTACAGGGTGGGCACAGATACGCAGTATTTT
TRBJ2-5	TRBV6-5	TRBD2	-	CASSSAGTSGQETQYF	TGTGCCAGCAGTTCCGCCGGGACTAGCGGACAAGAGACCCAGTACTTC
TRBJ2-7	TRBV5-1	-	-	CASRQGGTGPYEQYF	TGCGCCAGCAGACAGGGGGGGACAGGACCCTACGAGCAGTACTTC
TRBJ2-5	TRBV5-4	TRBD1	-	CASSRGQAQETQYF	TGTGCCAGCAGCCGGGGACAGGCCCAAGAGACCCAGTACTTC
TRBJ1-2	TRBV27	-	once	CASSSRGGGPGYTF	TGTGCCAGCAGTTCCCGCGGCGGGGGTCCTGGCTACACCTTC
TRBJ1-2	TRBV5-4	-	-	CASSIKTANYGYTF	TGTGCCAGCAGCATAAAGACAGCTAACTATGGCTACACCTTC
TRBJ1-2	TRBV27	-	-	CASSLFSSRSANYGYTF	TGTGCCAGCAGTTTATTTAGTTCGCGGTCCGCTAACTATGGCTACACCTTC
TRBJ2-2	TRBV19	-	-	CASSILGRLITGELFF	TGTGCCAGTAGTATCTTAGGTAGACTGATCACCGGGGAGCTGTTTTTT
TRBJ2-3	TRBV6-6	TRBD2	-	CASSYSGGRDTQYF	TGTGCCAGCAGTTATAGCGGGGGGCGAGATACGCAGTATTTT
TRBJ2-3	TRBV2	-	-	CASSNLDWNFTDTQYF	TGTGCCAGCTCGAACTTAGACTGGAATTTCACAGATACGCAGTATTTT
TRBJ2-1	TRBV4-2	TRBD2	-	CASSQDWLAGSRGNEQFF	TGTGCCAGCAGCCAAGATTGGCTAGCGGGTTCTCGAGGGAATGAGCAGTTCTTC
TRBJ2-2	TRBV6-5	-	-	CASSRWGGSTGELFF	TGTGCCAGCAGCAGGTGGGGGGGCAGCACCGGGGAGCTGTTTTTT
TRBJ2-1	TRBV10-1	TRBD2	once	CASSENPAGVNEQFF	TGCGCCAGCAGTGAGAACCCAGCGGGAGTCAATGAGCAGTTCTTC
TRBJ1-4	TRBV4-2	-	few	CASSQDPRGENEKLFF	TGTGCCAGCAGCCAAGATCCCAGGGGCGAAAATGAAAAACTGTTTTTT
TRBJ1-3	TRBV10-3	-	-	CAISMTGRNTIYF	TGTGCCATCAGTATGACAGGTCGAAACACCATATATTTT
TRBJ1-2	TRBV12-2	-	once	CASRLRWGYGYTF	TGTGCAAGTCGCCTCAGGTGGGGCTATGGCTACACCTTC
TRBJ2-3	TRBV6-5	TRBD2	-	CASRLAGDHLDTQYF	TGTGCCAGCAGACTAGCGGGGGACCACCTAGATACGCAGTATTTT
TRBJ1-2	TRBV5-5	-	-	CASSFPNYGYTF	TGTGCCAGCAGCTTCCCTAACTATGGCTACACCTTC
TRBJ2-5	TRBV2	-	-	CASGAETWETQYF	TGTGCCAGCGGGGCTGAAACGTGGGAGACCCAGTACTTC
TRBJ2-6	TRBV2	-	-	CASSGSSSGANVLTF	TGTGCCAGCAGTGGGTCAAGTTCTGGGGCCAACGTCCTGACTTTC
TRBJ1-6	TRBV28	-	-	CASSLAGTGLNSPLHF	TGTGCCAGCAGTTTGGCGGGAACAGGGTTAAATTCACCCCTCCACTTT
TRBJ1-6	TRBV2	-	-	CASTLGGGSYNSPLHF	TGTGCCAGCACCCTGGGCGGGGGCTCCTATAATTCACCCCTCCACTTT
TRBJ2-6	TRBV27	-	-	CASSFPRANVLTF	TGTGCCAGCAGTTTCCCCCGGGCCAACGTCCTGACTTTC
TRBJ2-7	TRBV9	TRBD1	-	CASSVGGQGTEQYF	TGTGCCAGCAGCGTAGGGGGACAGGGGACCGAGCAGTACTTC
TRBJ1-5	TRBV4-2	-	-	CASSQDRDQPQHF	TGTGCCAGCAGCCAAGATAGGGATCAGCCCCAGCATTTT
TRBJ2-2	TRBV4-1	TRBD2	-	CASSQEAGLAGGLRTGELFF	TGCGCCAGCAGCCAAGAAGCCGGACTAGCGGGGGGCTTACGCACCGGGGAGCTGTTTTTT
TRBJ2-1	TRBV7-9	-	-	CASSLFLRPYPDRYNEQFF	TGTGCCAGCAGCTTATTTCTCAGACCTTATCCCGATAGGTACAATGAGCAGTTCTTC
TRBJ1-5	TRBV10-1	-	-	CASSESPGVQPQHF	TGCGCCAGCAGTGAGTCTCCGGGAGTTCAGCCCCAGCATTTT
TRBJ1-5	TRBV5-1	TRBD1	-	CASSPGTGDQPQHF	TGCGCCAGCAGCCCGGGGACAGGGGATCAGCCCCAGCATTTT
TRBJ2-1	TRBV5-1	-	-	CASTESSYNEQFF	TGCGCCAGCACGGAGAGCTCCTACAATGAGCAGTTCTTC
TRBJ1-5	TRBV29-1	-	-	CSVPQGPGGNQPQHF	TGCAGCGTTCCTCAGGGTCCGGGGGGCAATCAGCCCCAGCATTTT
TRBJ2-3	TRBV6-1	-	-	CASSEKAVGTDTQYF	TGTGCCAGCAGTGAAAAGGCAGTTGGTACAGATACGCAGTATTTT
TRBJ2-2	TRBV2	TRBD1	-	CASSRDRGSTGELFF	TGTGCCAGCAGTCGAGACAGGGGGTCCACCGGGGAGCTGTTTTTT
TRBJ1-1	TRBV5-1	-	few	CASSQITGNTEAFF	TGCGCCAGCAGCCAGATAACAGGGAACACTGAAGCTTTCTTT
TRBJ2-7	TRBV5-1	-	-	CASSLQGFNEQYF	TGCGCCAGCAGCTTGCAAGGGTTCAACGAGCAGTACTTC